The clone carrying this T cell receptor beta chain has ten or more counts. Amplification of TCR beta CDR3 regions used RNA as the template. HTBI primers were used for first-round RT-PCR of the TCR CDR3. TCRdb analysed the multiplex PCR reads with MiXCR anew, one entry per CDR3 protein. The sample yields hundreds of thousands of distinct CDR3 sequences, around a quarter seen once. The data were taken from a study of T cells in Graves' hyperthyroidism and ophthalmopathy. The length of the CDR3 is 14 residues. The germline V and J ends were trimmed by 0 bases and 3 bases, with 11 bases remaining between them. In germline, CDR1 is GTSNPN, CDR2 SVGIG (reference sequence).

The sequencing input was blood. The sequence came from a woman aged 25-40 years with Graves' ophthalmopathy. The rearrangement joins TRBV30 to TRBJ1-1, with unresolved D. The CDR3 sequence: CAWSVESQDTEAFF. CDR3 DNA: TGTGCCTGGAGTGTTGAGAGTCAGGACACTGAAGCTTTCTTT.